Shown below are 10 T cell receptor beta chains from a single sample sequenced in a study of blood T cell repertoires in COVID-19 (dated by TCRdb to 2020 to 2021). Library preparation used the immunoSEQ multiplex PCR assay. Imported from immuneACCESS, the table was reduced by TCRdb to in-frame sequences with V and J called. These copies leave out some clones; in studies compared against another copy, an unresolved V gene accounts for under half, and the cause of the remainder is not known. This sample comprises just over 250,000 clones, over 75% of them detected only once. The biggest ten clones account for 10% to 13% of the sample. The sequenced sample was peripheral blood. These receptors were collected from a woman aged 70-85 years with COVID-19, enrolled during active disease.

The chain links TRBV7-9 to TRBJ1-4; D uncertain. V was pared by 4 bases and J by 4 bases, with 13 bases between. Germline CDR1 SEHNR, CDR2 FQNEAQ (reference sequence). CDR3 length equals 15 residues. CDR3 sequence: CASSSGEGVNEKLFF. Written as DNA, the CDR3 is TGTGCCAGCAGCTCCGGGGAAGGAGTTAATGAAAAACTGTTTTTT.

V gene TRBV7-2 combines with J gene TRBJ1-1, with unresolved D. CDR3 size: 13 residues. CDR1 is SGHTA and CDR2 is FQGNSA in the germline V gene. The V end was cut by 1 base, the J end by 4 bases, with 7 bases between. This chain's CDR3 is CASSLVGTTEAFF. In DNA form, the CDR3 reads TGTGCCAGCAGCTTAGTTGGCACCACTGAAGCTTTCTTT.

The rearrangement joins TRBV3-1 (or the pseudogene TRBV3-2) to TRBJ1-5, with D possibly being TRBD1 (6 bases). The CDR3 runs 13 residues. The V end was cut by 5 bases, the J end by 5 bases, with 10 bases between. Germline CDR1 LGHDT, CDR2 YNNKEL (reference sequence). CDR3 in amino acids: CASSRGTYQPQHF. CDR3 coding DNA: TGTGCCAGCAGCAGGGGGACCTATCAGCCCCAGCATTTT.

This clone was counted a single time. The genes are TRBV21-1 and TRBJ2-5; the table names TRBD1, a call not compared with the DNA. TRBV21-1 is a pseudogene locus. This CDR3 region has 16 residues. The CDR3 sequence: CASTKGKGIGQETQYF. CDR3 coding DNA: TGTGCCAGCACCAAGGGAAAGGGGATAGGCCAAGAGACCCAGTACTTC.

The gene calls are TRBV28 and TRBJ2-7, with 7 bases lining up with TRBD1. Trimming removed 5 bases from V and 3 bases from J; junction bases left unmatched: 10. The V gene's germline CDR1 is MDHEN and CDR2 SYDVKM. CDR3 length equals 15 residues. CDR3 amino acids: CASSIRGLGDYEQYF. CDR3 DNA: TGTGCCAGCAGTATAAGGGGGCTCGGAGACTACGAGCAGTACTTC.

V gene TRBV21-1 combines with J gene TRBJ2-2; the table's TRBD1 call for D was not verified on the DNA. TRBV21-1 is an annotated pseudogene. The CDR3 is made up of 16 amino acids. The CDR3 DNA follows: TGTGCCAGCAGCAAACTACAGGGGGGATACACCGGGGAGCTGTTTTTT. It specifies CASSKLQGGYTGELFF.

This chain uses TRBV29-1 with TRBJ2-5, with D possibly TRBD2 on 6 matching bases. Germline V lookup: CDR1 SQVTM, CDR2 ANQGSEA. V dropped 8 bases and J dropped 3 bases, with 10 bases sitting between them. This CDR3 contains 11 residues. The CDR3 is CSPIAEETQYF. The DNA for the CDR3 is TGCAGCCCCATAGCGGAAGAGACCCAGTACTTC.

CDR3 region: CASSQVTSGRPVSTQYF. In DNA form, the CDR3 reads TGTGCCAGCAGCCAAGTAACTAGCGGGAGGCCTGTTAGTACGCAGTATTTT. This chain joins TRBV3-1 (or the pseudogene TRBV3-2) and TRBJ2-3; TRBD2 matches 12 bases. Per the germline V gene, CDR1 is LGHDT and CDR2 is YNNKEL (reference sequence). The CDR3 extends over 17 amino acids. With V trimmed by 1 base and J by 8 bases, 10 bases remained unmatched.

The gene calls are TRBV3-1 (or the pseudogene TRBV3-2) and TRBJ2-5; possible D gene TRBD2, 5 bases. V was cut by 0 bases and J by 1 base, with 6 bases left in between. Per germline, CDR1 LGHDT and CDR2 YNNKEL (reference sequence). The length of the CDR3 is 14 residues. The CDR3 spells CASSQDTSQETQYF. The DNA for the CDR3 is TGTGCCAGCAGCCAAGACACTAGCCAAGAGACCCAGTACTTC.

The J gene is TRBJ2-7, the V gene TRBV7-6, with 7 bases fitting TRBD1. CDR1 and CDR2 (germline): SGHVS, FNYEAQ. Trimming took 3 bases from V and 2 from J; bases not matched to a gene: 4. The CDR3 is 14 amino acids. In DNA, the CDR3 is TGTGCCAGCAGCTTCAACAGGGGTGCCTACGAGCAGTACTTC. It specifies CASSFNRGAYEQYF.